Below are 10 T cell receptor beta chains sequenced from a single sample in a study of T cells expressing NK-cell markers. TCRdb processed the 5' RACE reads again and assigns one entry to each CDR3 protein, with no DNA. This listing includes about 260,000 distinct CDR3 sequences. The sample taken for sequencing was blood T cells: a sorted CD56 or NKG2C T cell subset, CD4+ or CD8+ T cells, or bulk PBMC T cells (not recorded which). Source of these receptors: a man aged 18 to 30 in good health.

The CDR3 loop is CASTRPTGSTTYEQYF. V usage is TRBV6-1 and J usage is TRBJ2-7; the TCRdb D gene call, TRBD1, has no DNA to confirm it. Germline assignment: CDR1 MNHNS and CDR2 SASEGT. CDR3 length: 16 residues.

The rearrangement uses TRBV24-1 and TRBJ1-5; the D call from TCRdb, TRBD1, cannot be confirmed without DNA. Germline V gene lookup returns CDR1 KGHDR and CDR2 SFDVKD. The CDR3 extends over 15 amino acids. The CDR3 region is CATSGQQGINQPQHF.

The CDR3 sequence: CASSQPGQMSSYEQYF. J is TRBJ2-7 and V is TRBV4-2; TCRdb indicates TRBD1, and absent DNA this call remains unverified. The CDR3 spans 16 residues. The germline V gene has CDR1 LGHNA and CDR2 YNFKEQ.

The rearrangement joins TRBV5-1 to TRBJ2-3. Germline V lookup: CDR1 SGHRS, CDR2 YFSETQ. This CDR3 has 13 amino acids. The CDR3 sequence: CASSLTFTDTQYF.

The V gene is TRBV7-2, the J gene TRBJ2-2. The germline CDR1 and CDR2 sequences are SGHTA and FQGNSA. This CDR3 spans 12 amino acids. CDR3 region: CASSLGRLELFF.

V and J are TRBV2 and TRBJ1-2. There are 13 residues in the CDR3. Germline V gives CDR1 SNHLY, CDR2 FYNNEI. CDR3 protein: CASVLLESHGYTF.

The CDR3 region is CSVDLTSGRADTQYF. The chain couples TRBV29-1 to TRBJ2-3; TCRdb's assignment of TRBD2 cannot be checked, as there is no DNA. Germline V gene data show CDR1 as SQVTM and CDR2 as ANQGSEA. The CDR3 has 15 residues.

J is TRBJ2-5 and V is TRBV5-4; TCRdb selects TRBD1, and the lack of DNA leaves this call unchecked. Looked up from germline, CDR1 is SGHNT and CDR2 is YYREEE (reference sequence). CDR3 length equals 15 residues. CDR3 loop: CASRTDRAGGETQYF.

The chain joins TRBV28 to TRBJ2-5; TCRdb's D call of TRBD1 is untestable without DNA. The CDR3 consists of 16 residues. Germline V gives CDR1 MDHEN, CDR2 SYDVKM. The CDR3 protein is CASSLLGTGEKETQYF.

The J gene is TRBJ2-5, the V gene TRBV7-9; TCRdb's D call of TRBD1 is untestable without DNA. From germline, CDR1 is SEHNR and CDR2 FQNEAQ (reference sequence). The CDR3 is 15 residues long. The CDR3 spells CASSPGTGEEETQYF.